This T cell receptor beta chain was obtained from a study of T cells in Graves' hyperthyroidism and ophthalmopathy. Turning to the study itself: Peripheral blood was secured at the point of initial diagnosis, before any treatment.

Study-level points and caveats: Ophthalmopathy stood apart from stable hyperthyroidism in a 13 V-J model.

TCR beta CDR3 sequences were amplified from RNA transcripts. HTBI primers were used for first-round RT-PCR of the TCR CDR3. MiXCR was run by TCRdb on the multiplex PCR reads, yielding one entry per CDR3 protein. Among roughly 750,000 distinct CDR3 sequences listed, around 17% were seen once. CDR1 SEHNR and CDR2 FQNEAQ come from the germline V gene (reference sequence). This CDR3 has 15 amino acids. J gave up 5 bases and V 1 base, and 3 bases lay outside the gene matches. PBMCs stemmed from more than 7.5 ml fresh peripheral blood. In regard to this clonotype: The antigen is undetermined.

The sample was blood. The chain employs TRBV7-9 and TRBJ2-5; TRBD2 agrees at 11 bases. The sequence was obtained from a man between 18 and 29 years old with Graves' hyperthyroidism. The CDR3 nucleotides read TGTGCCAGCAGCTTAGGACTAGCGGGAATCGAGACCCAGTACTTC. It specifies CASSLGLAGIETQYF.